Below, 24 T cell receptor beta chains from the same sample are listed, as sequenced in a study of OX40 agonist ivuxolimab in advanced cancers. TCRdb's copy holds only in-frame clones and misses some; the assay was immunoSEQ multiplex PCR. The sample consists of some 40,000 clones, 60% to 85% of them appearing once. Sample: CD4+ or CD8+ T cells sorted from blood, taken in a trial of the OX40 agonist ivuxolimab. These TCRs come from an adult with an advanced solid tumor such as melanoma, head and neck, liver or kidney cancer.

This chain joins TRBV28 and TRBJ1-2, with D hard to call. Germline-derived CDR1 and CDR2 are MDHEN and SYDVKM. The length of the CDR3 is 11 residues. Trimming shortened V by 8 bases and J by 4 bases, and 8 bases separated the two germline ends. CDR3 DNA sequence: TGTGCCAGCTCGGGCGGCTATGGCTACACCTTC. This codes for CASSGGYGYTF.

The rearrangement links TRBV28 to TRBJ1-2; D is perhaps TRBD1 (5 bases). The V end lost 6 bases, the J end lost 4 bases, and 15 bases lay between the germline ends. CDR1 and CDR2 from the germline V gene are MDHEN and SYDVKM. The CDR3 runs 14 residues. The CDR3, as DNA: TGTGCCAGCAGCGGGTGGAGGGACCTCTATGGCTACACCTTC. The encoded protein is CASSGWRDLYGYTF.

The chain's CDR3 is CASSLPITGQANEKLFF. DNA of the CDR3: TGTGCCAGCAGCTTGCCCATCACAGGGCAGGCTAATGAAAAACTGTTTTTT. V usage is TRBV7-2 and J usage is TRBJ1-4; a possible D gene is TRBD1 (6 bases). This CDR3 has 17 amino acids. Germline V gives CDR1 SGHTA, CDR2 FQGNSA. V shed 3 bases and J shed 3 bases, with 17 bases lying between them.

The rearrangement uses TRBV25-1 and TRBJ1-2, with 7 bases identical to TRBD1. V gave up 1 base and J gave up 4 bases; unmatched junction bases: 12. CDR1 MGHDK and CDR2 SYGVNS come from the germline V gene. The CDR3 runs 17 residues. CDR3: CASSELSTGVNGYGYTF. DNA for the CDR3: TGTGCCAGCAGTGAATTATCTACAGGGGTAAATGGCTATGGCTACACCTTC.

The chain's CDR3 is CASTPGGGPGTEAFF. The CDR3 nucleotides read TGTGCCAGCACCCCGGGGGGCGGTCCGGGCACTGAAGCTTTCTTT. The chain recombines TRBV18 with TRBJ1-1, with D possibly TRBD1 on 6 matching bases. Trimming shortened V by 8 bases and J by 4 bases, and 20 bases separated the two germline ends. Germline values: CDR1 KGHSH, CDR2 LQKENI. CDR3 length: 15 residues. Combining the CDR3 with reference TRBV18 and TRBJ1-1 gives the whole variable domain NAGVMQNPRHLVRRRGQEARLRCSPMKGHSHVYWYRQLPEEGLKFMVYLQKENIIDESGMPKERFSAEFPKEGPSILRIQQVVRGDSAAYFCASTPGGGPGTEAFFGQGTRLTVV.

The chain is built from TRBV15 and TRBJ1-1; TRBD1 agrees at 7 bases. The V gene end was trimmed by 2 bases and the J gene end by 3 bases; junction bases not matched to a gene: 6. CDR3 size: 15 residues. Looked up from germline, CDR1 is LNHNV and CDR2 is YYDKDF (reference sequence). This CDR3 is CATSRWTGQHTEAFF. The CDR3 bases are TGTGCCACCAGCAGATGGACAGGTCAGCACACTGAAGCTTTCTTT.

This chain uses TRBV7-8 with TRBJ2-2, with TRBD2 as a possible D gene (6 bases). The CDR3 consists of 15 residues. CDR1 and CDR2 from the germline V gene are SGHVS and FQNEAQ. Trimming left V 1 base short and J 3 bases short, with 9 bases between. The CDR3 region is CASSLGAGHTGELFF. The CDR3, as DNA: TGTGCCAGCAGCTTAGGCGCGGGACACACCGGGGAGCTGTTTTTT.

This sequence joins TRBV28 and TRBJ1-2; unclear D gene. V lost 4 bases and J 4 bases, leaving 19 bases between the germline ends. Germline values: CDR1 MDHEN, CDR2 SYDVKM. The CDR3 consists of 16 residues. This CDR3 reads CASSSLSGGLGYGYTF. CDR3 nucleotides: TGTGCCAGCAGTTCTCTTAGCGGCGGGCTCGGCTATGGCTACACCTTC.

This clone was seen only a few times. The chain uses TRBV7-9 and TRBJ1-5, with TRBD1 matching 7 bases. The CDR3 is 15 residues long. The J segment lost 0 bases and the V segment lost 1 base, leaving 0 bases of the junction unmatched. Germline V gene sequence: CDR1 SEHNR, CDR2 FQNEAQ (reference sequence). The CDR3 reads CASSLGDSSNQPQHF. For the CDR3, the DNA is TGTGCCAGCAGCTTAGGGGACAGTAGCAATCAGCCCCAGCATTTT. The full variable domain, with the rest looked up from reference TRBV7-9 and TRBJ1-5, is DTGVSQNPRHKITKRGQNVTFRCDPISEHNRLYWYRQTLGQGPEFLTYFQNEAQLEKSRLLSDRFSAERPKGSFSTLEIQRTEQGDSAMYLCASSLGDSSNQPQHFGDGTRLSIL.

This clone was found a few times. This chain links TRBV7-8 with TRBJ1-5; D gene ambiguous. Trimming left V 1 base short and J 4 bases short, with 11 bases between. Germline CDR1 SGHVS, CDR2 FQNEAQ. The CDR3 consists of 15 residues. The CDR3 coding sequence is TGTGCCAGCAGCTTAGGTTATCGGGAGAATCAGCCCCAGCATTTT. It translates to CASSLGYRENQPQHF.

V is TRBV7-9 and J is TRBJ2-3, with unresolved D. The germline V gene encodes CDR1 SEHNR and CDR2 FQNEAQ (reference sequence). The CDR3 spans 14 residues. Deletions cut 4 bases from V and 2 bases from J, with 10 bases between. CDR3 region: CASSSNLATDTQYF. As DNA, the CDR3 is TGTGCCAGCAGCTCAAATTTGGCCACAGATACGCAGTATTTT.

J is TRBJ2-4 and V is TRBV5-1; 8 bases line up with TRBD2. CDR3 length: 14 residues. CDR1 SGHRS and CDR2 YFSETQ come from the germline V gene. V trimming: 4 bases; J trimming: 3 bases; junction bases outside the gene matches: 3. The CDR3 DNA follows: TGCGCCAGCAGCCCCGGGACTAGCAAAAACATTCAGTACTTC. This encodes CASSPGTSKNIQYF.

This chain connects TRBV18 to TRBJ1-6, with a tentative D call TRBD1 (6 bases). Germline values: CDR1 KGHSH, CDR2 LQKENI. Trimming took 6 bases from V and 8 from J, leaving 23 bases between them. The CDR3 is 17 residues long. The CDR3 region is CASSPSPTGTVYSPLHF. CDR3 nucleotides: TGTGCCAGCTCCCCTTCCCCGACAGGCACAGTGTATTCACCCCTCCACTTT.

Here the CDR3 DNA reads TGTGCCATCAGTGAGCAGGAATATACGCAGTATTTT. This gives the protein CAISEQEYTQYF. The chain is built from TRBV10-3 and TRBJ2-3, with D hard to call. This CDR3 region has 12 residues. Germline CDR1 reads ENHRY; CDR2 reads SYGVKD. Trimming left V 2 bases short and J 7 bases short, with 7 bases between.

A single count supports this clone. This chain uses TRBV4-1 with TRBJ2-3; 8 nucleotides agree with TRBD2. Germline CDR1 is MGHRA and CDR2 is YSYEKL. J gave up 0 bases and V 5 bases, and 7 bases lay outside the gene matches. The CDR3 has 16 residues. CDR3 amino acids: CASSVSPSGSTDTQYF. CDR3 nucleotide sequence: TGCGCCAGCAGCGTTTCGCCTAGCGGGAGCACAGATACGCAGTATTTT.

The J gene is TRBJ1-1, the V gene TRBV19; D may be TRBD1 (5 bases). V was trimmed by 6 bases and J by 0 bases, leaving 14 bases between them. CDR1 and CDR2 from the germline V gene are LNHDA and SQIVND (reference sequence). There are 15 residues in the CDR3. CDR3 DNA: TGTGCCAGTAGGGGGATTCAGGGTCTGAACACTGAAGCTTTCTTT. Encoded protein: CASRGIQGLNTEAFF.

The chain couples TRBV5-4 to TRBJ1-1; D is undetermined. CDR1 and CDR2 from the germline V gene are SGHNT and YYREEE (reference sequence). V was shortened by 5 bases and J by 1 base, with 9 bases between the two germline ends. The CDR3 runs to 13 residues. The CDR3 DNA is TGTGCCAGCAGACTGGACGGGAACACTGAAGCTTTCTTT. Translating it yields CASRLDGNTEAFF.

The chain has TRBV7-3 and TRBJ2-5; D is ambiguous. This CDR3 has 13 amino acids. Looked up from germline, CDR1 is SGHTA and CDR2 is FQGTGA. With 8 bases removed from V and 1 base from J, the gap between germline ends came to 11 bases. The CDR3 loop reads CASSRGSQETQYF. CDR3 coding DNA: TGTGCCAGCTCTCGAGGCAGCCAAGAGACCCAGTACTTC.

The V and J genes are TRBV19 and TRBJ1-2; unclear D gene. Per the germline V gene, CDR1 is LNHDA and CDR2 is SQIVND (reference sequence). Trimming took off 6 bases at V and 5 bases at J, with 4 bases between the two ends. The CDR3 length is 10 residues. The CDR3 protein is CASRLYGYTF. The CDR3 coding sequence is TGTGCCAGTAGGCTATATGGCTACACCTTC.

The J gene is TRBJ2-3, the V gene TRBV20-1; TRBD1 is a possible D gene (6 bases). Trimming took 7 bases from V and 4 from J, leaving 9 bases between them. CDR3 size: 11 residues. Germline CDR1 is DFQATT and CDR2 is SNEGSKA (reference sequence). The CDR3 DNA reads TGCAGTGTCCACAGGGCAGATACGCAGTATTTT. Translated: CSVHRADTQYF.

V and J are TRBV6-1 and TRBJ2-1, with a tentative D call TRBD2 (6 bases). The CDR3 extends over 13 amino acids. Germline assignment: CDR1 MNHNS and CDR2 SASEGT. Trimming removed 3 bases from V and 12 bases from J, with 15 bases in between. The CDR3 DNA reads as TGTGCCAGCAGTGAGGGCCCTGTCGGGGGGCAGTTCTTC. It is translated as CASSEGPVGGQFF.

This chain links TRBV7-9 with TRBJ2-1; TRBD2 aligns across 7 bases. The J segment lost 5 bases and the V segment lost 5 bases, leaving 12 bases of the junction unmatched. The CDR3 has 16 residues. Per the germline V gene, CDR1 is SEHNR and CDR2 is FQNEAQ (reference sequence). The CDR3: CASSPYFAAGNNEQFF. In nucleotides, the CDR3 is TGTGCCAGCAGCCCGTACTTTGCAGCGGGAAACAATGAGCAGTTCTTC.

CDR3 sequence (DNA): TGTGCCAGCAGCTTTGGCCGGGGGCAAAACACCGGGGAGCTGTTTTTT. This gives the protein CASSFGRGQNTGELFF. The chain uses TRBV5-4 and TRBJ2-2; tentatively, D is TRBD1 or TRBD2 (6 bases each). With 2 bases removed from V and 2 bases from J, the gap between germline ends came to 13 bases. This CDR3 comprises 16 residues. The germline CDR1 and CDR2 sequences are SGHNT and YYREEE (reference sequence).

The chain couples TRBV2 to TRBJ2-6, with unresolved D. Germline CDR1 and CDR2: SNHLY and FYNNEI. Trimming took 4 bases from V and 1 from J, leaving 8 bases between them. The CDR3 has 15 amino acids. The CDR3 reads CASSVLGSGANVLTF. In DNA form, the CDR3 reads TGTGCCAGCAGTGTACTTGGATCTGGGGCCAACGTCCTGACTTTC.